This TCR beta chain was retrieved from a study of blood T cell repertoires in COVID-19. Study in general: Specimens from acute and convalescent COVID-19 originated in the United States, Italy and Spain. T cells, B-cell-depleted T cells, or PBMCs provided the cDNA or gDNA that served as material.

The table came from immunoSEQ multiplex PCR; TCRdb's copy has only in-frame clones and leaves some out. The sample lists some 170,000 clones, 80% occurring once. Cohort 3 donors counted as recovered after two negative PCRs, clearance, or resolved symptoms. The CDR3 loop spans 18 amino acids. V was trimmed by 1 base and J by 2 bases, leaving 17 bases between them. CDR1 and CDR2 from the germline V gene are SGHTA and FQGTGA. Sequencing used PBMCs or T cells enriched from blood (not recorded which). The chain has TRBV7-3 and TRBJ2-2; tentative D call: TRBD1 (6 bases). The source of this sequence is a man aged 40-50 years who had recovered from COVID-19. The chain's CDR3 is CASSLKTGWGPNTGELFF. The CDR3 nucleotides read TGTGCCAGCAGCTTAAAGACGGGGTGGGGGCCCAACACCGGGGAGCTGTTTTTT. Together with reference TRBV7-3 and TRBJ2-2, the CDR3 gives the full variable domain: GAGVSQTPSNKVTEKGKYVELRCDPISGHTALYWYRQSLGQGPEFLIYFQGTGAADDSGLPNDRFFAVRPEGSVSTLKIQRTERGDSAVYLCASSLKTGWGPNTGELFFGEGSRLTVL.